This T cell receptor (beta chain) stems from a study of cytomegalovirus exposure and HLA in healthy donors. PCR was performed using 60 Vbeta and 13 Jbeta primers. Produced via immunoSEQ multiplex PCR; TCRdb's table is partial and in-frame only. The table records some 150,000 clones, under 90% of them present only once. The V gene's germline CDR1 is LNHDA and CDR2 SQIVND (reference sequence). Germline trimming cut 6 bases from V and 5 bases from J; bases unmatched to any gene: 10. The CDR3 contains 15 residues. The count of this clone is one. This chain connects TRBV19 to TRBJ1-5; 7 bases match TRBD1. The material sequenced was PBMCs. The source of this sequence is a man younger than 40 in good health and CMV-seronegative. For the CDR3, the DNA is TGTGCCAGTAGCCTAGATCGGGACAGTTATCAGCCCCAGCATTTT. Translation: CASSLDRDSYQPQHF.